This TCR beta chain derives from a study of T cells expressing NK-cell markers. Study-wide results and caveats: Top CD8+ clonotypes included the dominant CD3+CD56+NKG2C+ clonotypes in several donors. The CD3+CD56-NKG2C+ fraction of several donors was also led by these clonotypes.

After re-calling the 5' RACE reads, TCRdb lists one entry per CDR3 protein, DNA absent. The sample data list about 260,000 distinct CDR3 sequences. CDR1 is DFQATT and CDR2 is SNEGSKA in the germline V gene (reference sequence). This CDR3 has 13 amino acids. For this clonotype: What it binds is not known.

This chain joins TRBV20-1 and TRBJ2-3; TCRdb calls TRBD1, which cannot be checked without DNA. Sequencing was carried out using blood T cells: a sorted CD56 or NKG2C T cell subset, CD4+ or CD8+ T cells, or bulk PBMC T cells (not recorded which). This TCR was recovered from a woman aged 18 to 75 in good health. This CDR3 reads CSAGDPPTDTQYF.